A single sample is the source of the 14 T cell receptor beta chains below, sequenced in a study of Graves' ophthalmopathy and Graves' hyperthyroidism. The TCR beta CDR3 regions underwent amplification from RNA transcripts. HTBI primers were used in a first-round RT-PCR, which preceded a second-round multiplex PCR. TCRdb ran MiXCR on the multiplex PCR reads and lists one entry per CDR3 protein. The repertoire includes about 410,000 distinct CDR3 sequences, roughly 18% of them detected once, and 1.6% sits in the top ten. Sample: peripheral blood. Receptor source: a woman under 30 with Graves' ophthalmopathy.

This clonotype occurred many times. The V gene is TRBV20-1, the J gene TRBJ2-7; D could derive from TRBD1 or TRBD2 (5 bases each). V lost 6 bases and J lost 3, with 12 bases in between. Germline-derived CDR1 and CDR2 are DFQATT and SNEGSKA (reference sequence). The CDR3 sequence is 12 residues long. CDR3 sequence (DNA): TGCAGTGCCCTTGGGGGAAACTACGAGCAGTACTTC. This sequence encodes CSALGGNYEQYF.

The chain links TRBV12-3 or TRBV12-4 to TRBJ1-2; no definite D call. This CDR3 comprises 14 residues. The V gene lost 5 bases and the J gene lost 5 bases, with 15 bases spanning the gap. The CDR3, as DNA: TGTGCCAGCAGTCCCCGACTGACGGTATATGGCTACACCTTC. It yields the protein CASSPRLTVYGYTF.

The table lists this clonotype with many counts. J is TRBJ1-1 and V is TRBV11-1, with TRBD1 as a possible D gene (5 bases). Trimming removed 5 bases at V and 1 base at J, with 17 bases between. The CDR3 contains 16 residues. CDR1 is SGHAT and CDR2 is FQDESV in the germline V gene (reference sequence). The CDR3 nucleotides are TGTGCCAGCAGCCCACCGCAGGGAGTCACGAACACTGAAGCTTTCTTT. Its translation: CASSPPQGVTNTEAFF.

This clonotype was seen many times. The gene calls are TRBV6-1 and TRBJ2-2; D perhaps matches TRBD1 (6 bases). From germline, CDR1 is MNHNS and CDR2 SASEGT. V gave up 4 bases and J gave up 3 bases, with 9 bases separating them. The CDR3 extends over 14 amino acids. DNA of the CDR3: TGTGCCAGCAGTGTAGGACAGTACACCGGGGAGCTGTTTTTT. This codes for CASSVGQYTGELFF.

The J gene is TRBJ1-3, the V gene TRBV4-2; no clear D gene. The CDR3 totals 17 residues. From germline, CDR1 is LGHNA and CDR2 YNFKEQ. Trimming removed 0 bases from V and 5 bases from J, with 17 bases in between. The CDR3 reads CASSQDPTSPFRNTIYF. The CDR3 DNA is TGTGCCAGCAGCCAAGATCCCACCTCTCCCTTCAGAAACACCATATATTTT.

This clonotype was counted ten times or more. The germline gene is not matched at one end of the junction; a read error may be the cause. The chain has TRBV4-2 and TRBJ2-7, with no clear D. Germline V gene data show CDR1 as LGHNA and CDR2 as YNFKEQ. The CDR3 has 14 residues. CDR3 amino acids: CASSQRPGSDEQDF. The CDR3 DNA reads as TGTGCCAGCAGCCAGAGACCGGGCTCAGACGAGCAGGACTTC.

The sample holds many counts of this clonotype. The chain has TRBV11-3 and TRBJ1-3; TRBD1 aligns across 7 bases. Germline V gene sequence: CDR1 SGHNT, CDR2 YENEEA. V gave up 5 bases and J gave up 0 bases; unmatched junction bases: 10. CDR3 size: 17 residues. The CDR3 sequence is CASSLRTGPFSGNTIYF. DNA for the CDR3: TGTGCCAGCAGCCTCCGGACAGGACCATTCTCTGGAAACACCATATATTTT. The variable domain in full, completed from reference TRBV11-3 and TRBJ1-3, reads EAGVVQSPRYKIIEKKQPVAFWCNPISGHNTLYWYLQNLGQGPELLIRYENEEAVDDSQLPKDRFSAERLKGVDSTLKIQPAELGDSAVYLCASSLRTGPFSGNTIYFGEGSWLTVV.

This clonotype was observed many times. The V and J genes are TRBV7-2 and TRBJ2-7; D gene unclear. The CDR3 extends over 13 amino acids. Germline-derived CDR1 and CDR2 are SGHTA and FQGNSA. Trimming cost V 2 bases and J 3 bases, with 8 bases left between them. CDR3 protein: CASSLTLVYEQYF. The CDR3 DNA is TGTGCCAGCAGCTTAACCCTGGTCTACGAGCAGTACTTC.

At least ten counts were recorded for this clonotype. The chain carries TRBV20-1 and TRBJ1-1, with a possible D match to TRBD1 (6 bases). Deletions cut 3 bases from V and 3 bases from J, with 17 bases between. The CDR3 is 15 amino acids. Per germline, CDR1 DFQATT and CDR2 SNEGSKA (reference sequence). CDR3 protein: CSARRRGGAYTEAFF. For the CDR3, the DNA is TGCAGTGCTAGGAGGAGGGGGGGCGCTTACACTGAAGCTTTCTTT.

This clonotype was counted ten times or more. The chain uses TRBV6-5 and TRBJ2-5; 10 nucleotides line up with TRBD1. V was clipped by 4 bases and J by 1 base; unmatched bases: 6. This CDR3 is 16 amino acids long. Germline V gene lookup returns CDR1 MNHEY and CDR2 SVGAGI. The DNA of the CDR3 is TGTGCCAGCAGTTTCCGGGACAGGGGAGGCCAAGAGACCCAGTACTTC. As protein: CASSFRDRGGQETQYF.

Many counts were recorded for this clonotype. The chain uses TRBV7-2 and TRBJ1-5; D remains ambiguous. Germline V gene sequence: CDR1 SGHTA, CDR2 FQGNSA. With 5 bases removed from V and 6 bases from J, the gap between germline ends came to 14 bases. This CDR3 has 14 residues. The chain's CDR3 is CASSLTFNGQPQHF. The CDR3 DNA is TGTGCCAGCAGCCTAACATTTAACGGTCAGCCCCAGCATTTT.

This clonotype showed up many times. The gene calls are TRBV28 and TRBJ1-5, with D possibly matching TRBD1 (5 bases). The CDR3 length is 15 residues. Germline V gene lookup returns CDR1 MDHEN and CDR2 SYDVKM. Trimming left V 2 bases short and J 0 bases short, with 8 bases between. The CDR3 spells CASSLTGASNQPQHF. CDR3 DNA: TGTGCCAGCAGTTTAACCGGGGCTAGCAATCAGCCCCAGCATTTT. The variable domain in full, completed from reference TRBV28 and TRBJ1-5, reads DVKVTQSSRYLVKRTGEKVFLECVQDMDHENMFWYRQDPGLGLRLIYFSYDVKMKEKGDIPEGYSVSREKKERFSLILESASTNQTSMYLCASSLTGASNQPQHFGDGTRLSIL.

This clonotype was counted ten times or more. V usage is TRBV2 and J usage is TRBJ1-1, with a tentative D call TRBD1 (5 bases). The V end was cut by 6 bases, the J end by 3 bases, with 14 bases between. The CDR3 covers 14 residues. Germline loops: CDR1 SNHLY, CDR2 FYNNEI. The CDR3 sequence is CASRGIGVDTEAFF. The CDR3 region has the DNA TGTGCCAGCAGGGGAATAGGGGTGGACACTGAAGCTTTCTTT. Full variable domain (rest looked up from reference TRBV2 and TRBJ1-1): EPEVTQTPSHQVTQMGQEVILRCVPISNHLYFYWYRQILGQKVEFLVSFYNNEISEKSEIFDDQFSVERPDGSNFTLKIRSTKLEDSAMYFCASRGIGVDTEAFFGQGTRLTVV.

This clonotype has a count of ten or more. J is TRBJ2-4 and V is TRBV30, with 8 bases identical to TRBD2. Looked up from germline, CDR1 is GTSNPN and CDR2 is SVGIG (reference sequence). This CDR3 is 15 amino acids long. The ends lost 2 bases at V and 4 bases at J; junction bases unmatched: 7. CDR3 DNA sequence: TGTGCCTGGAGTCCGACTAGCGCCCCTAAAAACATTCAGTACTTC. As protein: CAWSPTSAPKNIQYF.